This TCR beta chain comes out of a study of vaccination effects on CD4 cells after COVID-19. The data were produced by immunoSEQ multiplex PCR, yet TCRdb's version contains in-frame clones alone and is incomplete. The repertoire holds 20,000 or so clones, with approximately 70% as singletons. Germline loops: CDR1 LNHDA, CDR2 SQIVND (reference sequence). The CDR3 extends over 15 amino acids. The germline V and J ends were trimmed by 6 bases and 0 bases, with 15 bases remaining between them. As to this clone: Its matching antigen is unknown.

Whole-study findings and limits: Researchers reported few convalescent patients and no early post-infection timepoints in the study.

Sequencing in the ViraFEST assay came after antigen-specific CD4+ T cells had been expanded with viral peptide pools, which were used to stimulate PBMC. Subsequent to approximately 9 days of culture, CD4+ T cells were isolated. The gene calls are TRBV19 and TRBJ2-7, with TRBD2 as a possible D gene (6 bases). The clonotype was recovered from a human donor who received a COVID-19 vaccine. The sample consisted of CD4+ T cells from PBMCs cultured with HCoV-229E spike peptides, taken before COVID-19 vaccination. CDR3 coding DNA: TGTGCCAGTAGCAGCGCCGGGGGAAACTCCTACGAGCAGTACTTC. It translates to CASSSAGGNSYEQYF.